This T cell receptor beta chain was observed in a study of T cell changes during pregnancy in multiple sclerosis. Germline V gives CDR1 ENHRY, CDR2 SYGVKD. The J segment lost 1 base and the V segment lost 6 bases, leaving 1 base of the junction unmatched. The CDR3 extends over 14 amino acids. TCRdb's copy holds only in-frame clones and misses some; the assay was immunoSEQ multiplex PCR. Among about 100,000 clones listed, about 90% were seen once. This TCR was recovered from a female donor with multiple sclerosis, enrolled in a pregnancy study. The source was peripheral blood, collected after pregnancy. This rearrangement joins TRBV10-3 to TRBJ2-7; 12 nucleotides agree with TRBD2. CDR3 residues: CAIRLAGGSYEQYF. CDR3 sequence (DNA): TGTGCCATCAGACTAGCGGGGGGTTCCTACGAGCAGTACTTC.